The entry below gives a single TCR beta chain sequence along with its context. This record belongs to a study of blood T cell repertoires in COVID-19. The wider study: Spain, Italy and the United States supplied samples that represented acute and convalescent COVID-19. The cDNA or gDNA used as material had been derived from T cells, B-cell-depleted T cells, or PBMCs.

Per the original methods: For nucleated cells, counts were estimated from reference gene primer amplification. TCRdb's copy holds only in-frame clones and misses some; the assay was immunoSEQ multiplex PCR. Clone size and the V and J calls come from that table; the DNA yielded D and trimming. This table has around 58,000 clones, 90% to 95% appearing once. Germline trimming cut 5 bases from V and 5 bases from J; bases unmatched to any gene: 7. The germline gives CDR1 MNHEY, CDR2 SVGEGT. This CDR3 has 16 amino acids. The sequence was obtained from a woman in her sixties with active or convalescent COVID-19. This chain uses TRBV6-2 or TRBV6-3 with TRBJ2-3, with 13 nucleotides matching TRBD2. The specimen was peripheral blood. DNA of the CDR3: TGTGCCAGCAGTGACGGACTAGCGGGAGCAAAAGATACGCAGTATTTT. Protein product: CASSDGLAGAKDTQYF.